Below are 4 T cell receptor beta chains sequenced from a single sample in a study of long-term antiretroviral therapy in people with HIV. The run of the v3.0 immunoSEQ assay was at survey level. Using immunoSEQ multiplex PCR, the repertoire was profiled, and TCRdb retains in-frame clones only, with some absent. Among more than 20,000 clones listed, around 87% were seen once. The input for sequencing was unsorted PBMCs, taken 1.9 years after starting antiretroviral therapy. These receptors were obtained from a young woman with HIV.

This clone was seen only once. The chain has TRBV10-3 and TRBJ1-3; no reliable D call. V was trimmed by 2 bases and J by 0 bases, leaving 8 bases between them. Germline V gives CDR1 ENHRY, CDR2 SYGVKD. The CDR3 is 15 amino acids. CDR3 coding DNA: TGTGCCATCAGTGAGGGAGTGAACTCTGGAAACACCATATATTTT. It specifies CAISEGVNSGNTIYF.

This clone showed up just once. This chain joins TRBV7-6 and TRBJ1-1; D not resolved. The germline V gene has CDR1 SGHVS and CDR2 FNYEAQ. The CDR3 totals 14 residues. Trimming removed 0 bases at V and 5 bases at J, with 10 bases between. CDR3 sequence: CASSLAAGITEAFF. The CDR3 DNA is TGTGCCAGCAGCTTAGCCGCGGGAATTACTGAAGCTTTCTTT.

The CDR3 sequence: CASLSRYRDKGTDTQYF. CDR3 DNA: TGTGCCAGCCTATCCCGCTACCGGGACAAGGGCACAGATACGCAGTATTTT. The chain carries TRBV27 and TRBJ2-3; D possibly corresponds to TRBD1 (6 bases). The CDR3 consists of 17 residues. Germline CDR1 and CDR2: MNHEY and SMNVEV (reference sequence). Trimming cost V 8 bases and J 1 base, with 22 bases left between them.

This clone appeared once. This rearrangement joins TRBV25-1 to TRBJ2-7; TRBD1 might be the D (5 bases). This CDR3 is 11 amino acids long. Germline values: CDR1 MGHDK, CDR2 SYGVNS. V was pared by 4 bases and J by 6 bases, with 7 bases between. CDR3 sequence: CASSGGREQYF. CDR3 nucleotide sequence: TGTGCCAGCAGTGGGGGCCGCGAGCAGTACTTC.